Listed below are T cell receptor beta chains from one sample, sequenced in a study of T-cell memory formation after mild COVID-19. TCRdb fed the 5' RACE reads into MiXCR, producing one record per CDR3 protein. The sample holds 310,000 or so distinct CDR3 sequences; 15% to 20% are singletons and the top ten take over 20%. The specimen sequenced was PBMCs or a T cell subset sorted from them (not recorded which). The receptors stem from a man aged 18 to 30 who had mild COVID-19 (a few samples of this study predate the infection). Cell type and time point are not known. The CDR3 runs from the conserved cysteine through the conserved F or W. A D gene is named only where the DNA matches it firmly. The size of a clone is reported for some rows only, either as once, few or many, or as a class for expanded clones.

TRBD2	TRBV20-1	TRBJ2-3	few	TGCAGTGCTAGAGGAGCGGGAGGCGGTGATACGCAGTATTTT	CSARGAGGGDTQYF
TRBD2	TRBV5-1	TRBJ2-3	few	TGCGCCAGCAGCTTCAGGAGCGGGGGAGGGGATACGCAGTATTTT	CASSFRSGGGDTQYF
TRBD1	TRBV12-3/TRBV12-4	TRBJ1-4	few	TGTGCCAGCACCGATACCGGGACAGGGTCCCCCGGAGGTGAAAAACTGTTTTTT	CASTDTGTGSPGGEKLFF
NA	TRBV5-4	TRBJ1-1	few	TGTGCCAGCAGCCAGACAGAGAGGATGGGCACTGAAGCTTTCTTT	CASSQTERMGTEAFF
TRBD1	TRBV7-9	TRBJ1-4	NA	TGTGCCAGCAGCTTAGACAGGGGCCTTAATGAAAAACTGTTTTTT	CASSLDRGLNEKLFF
TRBD1	TRBV12-3/TRBV12-4	TRBJ2-5	few	TGTGCCAGCAGGGAGACAGGGGGCGAGACCCAGTACTTC	CASRETGGETQYF
TRBD2	TRBV29-1	TRBJ2-1	NA	TGCAGCGTTGAAGCTAGCGGGGGGAATTCCTACAATGAGCAGTTCTTC	CSVEASGGNSYNEQFF
TRBD2	TRBV4-1	TRBJ2-1	NA	TGCGCCAGCAGTCCTAGCGGGGATCTCTCCTACAATGAGCAGTTCTTC	CASSPSGDLSYNEQFF
NA	TRBV29-1	TRBJ1-5	few	TGCAGCGTTGGGAGTCTCTGGGGAGATCAGCCCCAGCATTTT	CSVGSLWGDQPQHF
NA	TRBV20-1	TRBJ2-5	NA	TGCAGTGCTGGACAGAGGGTAGGGGAGACCCAGTACTTC	CSAGQRVGETQYF
TRBD1	TRBV7-9	TRBJ2-3	few	TGTGCCAGCAGCCCAGCGACAGGGGGCACAGATACGCAGTATTTT	CASSPATGGTDTQYF
TRBD2	TRBV7-2	TRBJ2-5	few	TGTGCCAGCAGCTTCCAGCGGGGCGGCGGGGAGACCCAGTACTTC	CASSFQRGGGETQYF
NA	TRBV6-1	TRBJ1-2	NA	TGTGCCAGCAGTGAATCTAGGGGGGGCTATGGCTACACCTTC	CASSESRGGYGYTF
NA	TRBV10-3	TRBJ1-4	few	TGTGCCATCAGTGATCGTGGAGCAACTAATGAAAAACTGTTTTTT	CAISDRGATNEKLFF
NA	TRBV7-3	TRBJ2-2	NA	TGTGCCAGCAGCTTAAATCTGAACACCGGGGAGCTGTTTTTT	CASSLNLNTGELFF
NA	TRBV5-1	TRBJ2-1	many	TGCGCCAGCAGCCGAAAGGAGCCTGCCTACAATGAGCAGTTCTTC	CASSRKEPAYNEQFF
NA	TRBV6-2/TRBV6-3	TRBJ1-1	NA	TGTGCCAGCAGCTTACAAGCCCTAGTCACTGAAGCTTTCTTT	CASSLQALVTEAFF
NA	TRBV28	TRBJ1-1	many	TGTGCCAGCAGTTTTCGGGGGAGTGAAGCTTTCTTT	CASSFRGSEAFF
TRBD1	TRBV20-1	TRBJ2-7	few	TGCAGTGCTAAAACCGGGACAGGGTGGGAGCAGTACTTC	CSAKTGTGWEQYF
NA	TRBV10-1	TRBJ2-7	NA	TGCGCCAGCAAGAGTAACTCCTACGAGCAGTACTTC	CASKSNSYEQYF
NA	TRBV9	TRBJ1-2	few	TGTGCCAGCAGCCCTCGATTAGAGGGCTGGGGGAATGGCTACACCTTC	CASSPRLEGWGNGYTF
NA	TRBV4-3	TRBJ1-2	few	TGCGCCAGCAGCCAAGATCCAGGGATGGATGGCTACACCTTC	CASSQDPGMDGYTF
NA	TRBV15	TRBJ1-6	NA	TGTGCCACCAGCAGAGATCAAAATTCACCCCTCCACTTT	CATSRDQNSPLHF
NA	TRBV2	TRBJ1-5	NA	TGTGCCAGCAGTTTGGATCAGCCCCAGCATTTT	CASSLDQPQHF
TRBD1	TRBV4-3	TRBJ1-5	few	TGCGCCAGCAGCCAAGATGGGGACAGTGAACAGCCCCAGCATTTT	CASSQDGDSEQPQHF
NA	TRBV4-1	TRBJ1-2	NA	TGCGCCAGCAGCCAAGGAAGGGCAGGCCTATATGGCTACACCTTC	CASSQGRAGLYGYTF
NA	TRBV5-1	TRBJ1-6	few	TGCGCCAGCAGCTTGGAACAGGGTAGGAATTCACCCCTCCACTTT	CASSLEQGRNSPLHF